Presented here are 17 T cell receptor beta chains from one specimen sequenced in a study of CD8 T cells in Susac syndrome. RNA was extracted with the RNeasy kit, and a quantity of roughly 0.45 to 1 ug was reverse transcribed using random hexamers. Via MiXCR, TCRdb re-called the immunoSEQ multiplex PCR reads, giving one row per CDR3 protein. This table has around 280,000 distinct CDR3 sequences, about 90% appearing once. The sequencing input was CD4+ T cells from PBMCs. These receptors were taken from a human donor with multiple sclerosis.

The rearrangement links TRBV19 to TRBJ1-1; TRBD1 agrees at 8 bases. The trim removed 7 bases at V and 5 bases at J, leaving 9 bases unmatched. Germline-derived CDR1 and CDR2 are LNHDA and SQIVND (reference sequence). The CDR3 is 14 amino acids. CDR3: CASTPGQGDTEAFF. The CDR3 region has the DNA TGTGCCAGTACCCCTGGACAGGGCGATACTGAAGCTTTCTTT.

The chain has TRBV15 and TRBJ2-3, with 8 bases matching TRBD2. J was trimmed by 0 bases and V by 8 bases; bases with no gene match: 4. CDR3 length equals 14 residues. Germline CDR1 is LNHNV and CDR2 is YYDKDF (reference sequence). CDR3 loop: CATQRGPSTDTQYF. The DNA of the CDR3 is TGTGCCACCCAGCGGGGGCCTAGCACAGATACGCAGTATTTT.

The V call is TRBV20-1, the J call TRBJ1-2; 8 bases align to TRBD1. V dropped 2 bases and J dropped 8; count of bases not matched to a gene: 7. The germline V gene encodes CDR1 DFQATT and CDR2 SNEGSKA (reference sequence). The CDR3 has 13 residues. The CDR3: CSARPGGRRGYTF. CDR3 bases: TGCAGTGCTAGACCAGGGGGCCGTAGAGGCTACACCTTC.

The chain carries TRBV20-1 and TRBJ2-5; D unresolved. Germline V gene sequence: CDR1 DFQATT, CDR2 SNEGSKA (reference sequence). With 6 bases removed from V and 2 bases from J, the gap between germline ends came to 10 bases. The CDR3 has 12 amino acids. The CDR3 region has the DNA TGCAGTGCACCGGACGGACAAGAGACCCAGTACTTC. This sequence encodes CSAPDGQETQYF.

The chain is built from TRBV20-1 and TRBJ2-5, with no clear D. Looked up from germline, CDR1 is DFQATT and CDR2 is SNEGSKA (reference sequence). The CDR3 sequence is 12 residues long. Trimming cost V 0 bases and J 3 bases, with 5 bases left between them. The CDR3 protein is CSARDIKETQYF. DNA for the CDR3: TGCAGTGCTAGAGATATTAAAGAGACCCAGTACTTC.

This chain links TRBV7-9 with TRBJ2-3; D unresolved. V was shortened by 4 bases and J by 5 bases, with 10 bases between the two germline ends. Germline CDR1 is SEHNR and CDR2 is FQNEAQ (reference sequence). The CDR3 is made up of 13 amino acids. The CDR3 nucleotides read TGTGCCAGCAGCTCCGAAGTGCAAGATACGCAGTATTTT. It is translated as CASSSEVQDTQYF.

V gene TRBV7-9 combines with J gene TRBJ1-1; D is perhaps TRBD1 (6 bases). Germline CDR1 and CDR2: SEHNR and FQNEAQ (reference sequence). Trimming removed 5 bases from V and 1 base from J, with 20 bases in between. The CDR3 totals 17 residues. CDR3 sequence: CASSPGGGGRPNTEAFF. Written as DNA, the CDR3 is TGTGCCAGCAGCCCGGGGGGCGGGGGCCGGCCGAACACTGAAGCTTTCTTT. The variable domain in full, completed from reference TRBV7-9 and TRBJ1-1, reads DTGVSQNPRHKITKRGQNVTFRCDPISEHNRLYWYRQTLGQGPEFLTYFQNEAQLEKSRLLSDRFSAERPKGSFSTLEIQRTEQGDSAMYLCASSPGGGGRPNTEAFFGQGTRLTVV.

This chain uses TRBV7-2 with TRBJ2-1; no clear D. V was pared by 0 bases and J by 6 bases, with 6 bases between. Per the germline V gene, CDR1 is SGHTA and CDR2 is FQGNSA. The CDR3 length is 13 residues. The CDR3 DNA is TGTGCCAGCAGCTTAGCGGACCCCAATGAGCAGTTCTTC. Amino acid sequence: CASSLADPNEQFF. The full variable domain, rest sourced from reference TRBV7-2 and TRBJ2-1, is GAGVSQSPSNKVTEKGKDVELRCDPISGHTALYWYRQSLGQGLEFLIYFQGNSAPDKSGLPSDRFSAERTGGSVSTLTIQRTQQEDSAVYLCASSLADPNEQFFGPGTRLTVL.

This chain connects TRBV4-2 to TRBJ2-1, with 9 nucleotides matching TRBD2. The CDR3 runs to 18 residues. V lost 0 bases and J lost 4; bases outside the gene matches: 10. Per germline, CDR1 LGHNA and CDR2 YNFKEQ. CDR3 sequence: CASSQDREASGEYNEQFF. Here the CDR3 DNA reads TGTGCCAGCAGCCAAGATCGAGAGGCTAGCGGGGAGTACAATGAGCAGTTCTTC.

The chain has TRBV7-2 and TRBJ1-6, with 7 nucleotides matching TRBD1. This CDR3 has 15 amino acids. The germline gives CDR1 SGHTA, CDR2 FQGNSA. V lost 4 bases and J lost 8; bases outside the gene matches: 8. The DNA for the CDR3 is TGTGCCAGCAGCTGGGGACAGCCGGCGGATTCACCCCTCCACTTT. Translating gives CASSWGQPADSPLHF. The complete variable domain, with remaining parts taken from reference TRBV7-2 and TRBJ1-6, reads GAGVSQSPSNKVTEKGKDVELRCDPISGHTALYWYRQSLGQGLEFLIYFQGNSAPDKSGLPSDRFSAERTGGSVSTLTIQRTQQEDSAVYLCASSWGQPADSPLHFGNGTRLTVT.

The CDR3 bases are TGCAGTGCTCAGGAGGGGACTATTGGCGAGACCCAGTACTTC. Translating gives CSAQEGTIGETQYF. J is TRBJ2-5 and V is TRBV20-1; TRBD2 aligns across 7 bases. CDR1 and CDR2 (germline): DFQATT, SNEGSKA (reference sequence). This CDR3 comprises 14 residues. The ends lost 5 bases at V and 5 bases at J; junction bases unmatched: 11.

This chain uses TRBV6-1 with TRBJ2-3; 14 bases are a match to TRBD2. Unmatched junction bases numbered 5, after V lost 4 bases and J lost 2 bases. The CDR3 has 17 residues. Looked up from germline, CDR1 is MNHNS and CDR2 is SASEGT. The CDR3 loop reads CASSGLAGGRPTDTQYF. CDR3 coding DNA: TGTGCCAGCAGTGGACTAGCGGGGGGGCGCCCCACAGATACGCAGTATTTT.

J is TRBJ1-2 and V is TRBV9; no clear D. This CDR3 region has 15 residues. Germline loops: CDR1 SGDLS, CDR2 YYNGEE. The ends were cut back, 4 bases at V and 0 bases at J, with 13 bases in the middle. The CDR3 is CASSPRSLANYGYTF. In nucleotides, the CDR3 is TGTGCCAGCAGCCCCCGGTCTTTAGCTAACTATGGCTACACCTTC.

V usage is TRBV19 and J usage is TRBJ1-1; 7 nucleotides match TRBD1. Germline V gene sequence: CDR1 LNHDA, CDR2 SQIVND (reference sequence). The CDR3 sequence is 14 residues long. The V segment lost 6 bases and the J segment 4 bases; nucleotides outside the gene matches: 8. The DNA for the CDR3 is TGTGCCAGTAGGAACCCCGGGACAGTCACTGAAGCTTTCTTT. Translation: CASRNPGTVTEAFF.

This sequence joins TRBV15 and TRBJ2-4; 8 bases align to TRBD2. Germline trimming cut 7 bases from V and 1 base from J; bases unmatched to any gene: 6. The CDR3 totals 15 residues. From germline, CDR1 is LNHNV and CDR2 YYDKDF (reference sequence). The CDR3 sequence is CATNPGGLAKNIQYF. The DNA of the CDR3 is TGTGCCACCAACCCGGGGGGGCTCGCCAAAAACATTCAGTACTTC.

The chain is built from TRBV4-2 and TRBJ2-2; 13 bases are a match to TRBD2. The CDR3 contains 17 residues. Losses at the gene ends were 1 base for V and 5 bases for J; bases not matched to a gene: 4. CDR1 is LGHNA, CDR2 YNFKEQ, per germline. CDR3 bases: TGTGCCAGCAGCCAAGTTGAGGGACTAGCGGGAACCGGGGAGCTGTTTTTT. Protein: CASSQVEGLAGTGELFF.

The rearrangement links TRBV4-2 to TRBJ1-3; D is unresolved. The V gene's germline CDR1 is LGHNA and CDR2 YNFKEQ. CDR3 length: 16 residues. Trimming stripped 0 bases from V and 2 bases from J, with 11 bases between. CDR3 DNA: TGTGCCAGCAGCCAAGAGGGCTCCTTTACTGGAAACACCATATATTTT. This translates into CASSQEGSFTGNTIYF.